These T cell receptor beta chains were read from a single sample in a study of neurological immune-mediated disorders. MiXCR, applied by TCRdb to the 5' RACE reads, yields one record per CDR3 protein. Found here are more than 40,000 distinct CDR3 sequences, approximately 2.8% of them singletons; the top ten hold less than 15%. Sample: PBMCs. The receptor source for this set is a woman aged 45-60 years with multiple sclerosis. Both conserved end residues are part of each CDR3. D genes are given only for firm matches. Size is omitted from some rows. Given values are once, few, many or a class for expanded clones.

d_gene,j_gene,abundance,v_gene,CDR3aa,CDR3nt
TRBD1,TRBJ1-6,many,TRBV11-2,CASRQGWDSPLHF,TGTGCCAGCAGACAGGGGTGGGATTCACCCCTCCACTTT
TRBD2,TRBJ2-7,many,TRBV10-3,CAISEGSGPPPYEQYF,TGTGCCATCAGTGAGGGTAGCGGGCCCCCTCCCTACGAGCAGTACTTC
NA,TRBJ2-2,many,TRBV7-9,CASSLKSGNTGELFF,TGTGCCAGCAGCTTAAAGTCGGGGAACACCGGGGAGCTGTTTTTT
TRBD2,TRBJ2-7,many,TRBV27,CASSFKRDAYEQYF,TGTGCCAGCAGTTTCAAGCGGGACGCCTACGAGCAGTACTTC
NA,TRBJ1-4,many,TRBV5-1,CASSIGQPATNEKLFF,TGCGCCAGCAGCATAGGACAGCCTGCAACTAATGAAAAACTGTTTTTT
NA,TRBJ2-1,NA,TRBV2,CDSRVRVDEQFF,TGTGACAGCAGGGTCAGGGTGGATGAGCAGTTCTTC
NA,TRBJ2-1,many,TRBV30,CAWAPGGTIYNEQFF,TGTGCCTGGGCGCCCGGCGGGACGATCTACAATGAGCAGTTCTTC
NA,TRBJ1-1,many,TRBV20-1,CSARDRATMNTEAFF,TGCAGTGCTAGAGATAGGGCCACCATGAACACTGAAGCTTTCTTT
TRBD2,TRBJ2-3,many,TRBV7-2,CASSPRLAGGPDTQYF,TGTGCCAGCAGCCCGAGACTAGCGGGGGGGCCAGATACGCAGTATTTT
NA,TRBJ2-7,many,TRBV28,CASADGEQYF,TGTGCCAGCGCCGACGGCGAGCAGTACTTC
NA,TRBJ1-1,many,TRBV20-1,CSARDSGGGPNTEAFF,TGCAGTGCTAGAGACTCCGGCGGGGGGCCAAACACTGAAGCTTTCTTT
NA,TRBJ2-5,many,TRBV24-1,CATANAGQETQYF,TGTGCCACGGCAAATGCGGGCCAAGAGACCCAGTACTTC
NA,TRBJ2-5,medium-sized,TRBV5-6,CASSLSRIQETQYF,TGTGCCAGCAGCTTGTCGAGGATCCAAGAGACCCAGTACTTC
NA,TRBJ2-1,NA,TRBV9,CASSNTGSYNEQFF,TGTGCCAGCAGCAACACCGGGTCCTACAATGAGCAGTTCTTC
NA,TRBJ2-2,many,TRBV7-3,CASSLMGLRSGTGELFF,TGTGCCAGCAGCTTGATGGGGCTACGCTCGGGCACCGGGGAGCTGTTTTTT
TRBD1,TRBJ2-1,many,TRBV5-5,CASSLSQGAPYNEQFF,TGTGCCAGCAGTTTGTCCCAGGGGGCGCCTTACAATGAGCAGTTCTTC
TRBD2,TRBJ2-5,many,TRBV5-1,CASSLSGNGETQYF,TGCGCCAGCAGCCTGAGCGGGAATGGAGAGACCCAGTACTTC
TRBD1,TRBJ1-3,many,TRBV5-1,CASSWGTAGNTIYF,TGCGCCAGCAGCTGGGGGACAGCTGGAAACACCATATATTTT
NA,TRBJ1-1,many,TRBV7-2,CASSRTHQAGRAFF,TGTGCCAGCAGCCGCACCCACCAGGCAGGGAGAGCTTTCTTT
TRBD1,TRBJ2-5,many,TRBV5-1,CASSLAGTGSETQYF,TGCGCCAGCAGCTTGGCGGGGACAGGGAGCGAGACCCAGTACTTC
NA,TRBJ2-2,once,TRBV13,CASSLGLDRGGELFF,TGTGCCAGCAGCTTAGGCCTGGACCGTGGCGGGGAGCTGTTTTTT
TRBD2,TRBJ2-1,many,TRBV5-1,CASSLGSGFYNEQFF,TGCGCCAGCAGCCTAGGTAGCGGGTTTTACAATGAGCAGTTCTTC
TRBD1,TRBJ2-5,many,TRBV6-5,CASRDRGQETQYF,TGTGCCAGCAGGGACAGGGGGCAAGAGACCCAGTACTTC
NA,TRBJ1-1,few,TRBV25-1,CASSDLMGLNTEAFF,TGTGCCAGCAGTGACCTGATGGGTTTAAACACTGAAGCTTTCTTT
TRBD2,TRBJ2-3,many,TRBV7-8,CASSLNRGLGTDTQYF,TGTGCCAGCAGCTTGAACCGAGGACTAGGAACAGATACGCAGTATTTT
NA,TRBJ1-2,many,TRBV12-3/TRBV12-4,CASSFTGRGVLYGYTF,TGTGCCAGCAGTTTTACAGGAAGGGGAGTACTATATGGCTACACCTTC
TRBD1,TRBJ2-2,many,TRBV5-1,CASSVRDRNTGELFF,TGCGCCAGCAGCGTCCGGGACAGAAACACCGGGGAGCTGTTTTTT
NA,TRBJ2-7,many,TRBV7-2,CASSVTGTDYEQYF,TGTGCCAGCAGCGTAACCGGGACGGACTACGAGCAGTACTTC
TRBD1,TRBJ2-2,many,TRBV7-2,CASRRTGGVNTGELFF,TGTGCCAGCAGGCGGACAGGGGGGGTAAACACCGGGGAGCTGTTTTTT
NA,TRBJ2-1,many,TRBV9,CASSASGEQFF,TGTGCCAGCAGCGCATCGGGTGAGCAGTTCTTC
TRBD1,TRBJ1-1,many,TRBV20-1,CSARPGQGNTLGAFF,TGCAGTGCTAGACCTGGACAGGGGAATACACTTGGAGCTTTCTTT
NA,TRBJ2-7,many,TRBV2,CASSRQSSYEQYF,TGTGCCAGCAGCCGACAGAGCTCCTACGAGCAGTACTTC
NA,TRBJ2-2,many,TRBV10-2,CASSESASVGNTGELFF,TGCGCCAGCAGTGAGTCCGCCTCGGTGGGGAACACCGGGGAGCTGTTTTTT
NA,TRBJ1-5,many,TRBV20-1,CSARGPADQPQHF,TGCAGTGCTAGAGGACCCGCGGATCAGCCCCAGCATTTT
TRBD1,TRBJ1-1,many,TRBV5-1,CASTPGTGGENTEAFF,TGCGCCAGCACTCCCGGGACAGGGGGCGAGAACACTGAAGCTTTCTTT
TRBD2,TRBJ2-1,many,TRBV27,CASSFHTSGSIDNEQFF,TGTGCCAGCAGTTTCCATACTAGCGGGAGCATAGATAATGAGCAGTTCTTC
NA,TRBJ1-1,many,TRBV7-8,CASSFGQVNTEAFF,TGTGCCAGCAGCTTTGGACAAGTGAACACTGAAGCTTTCTTT
TRBD2,TRBJ2-1,many,TRBV5-1,CASSLSSLGSGGYNEQFF,TGCGCCAGCAGCCTATCTTCCCTCGGGAGCGGGGGGTACAATGAGCAGTTCTTC
NA,TRBJ2-1,many,TRBV5-6,CASSLYNNEQFF,TGTGCCAGCAGCTTGTACAACAATGAGCAGTTCTTC
NA,TRBJ2-3,many,TRBV7-2,CASSPRSTQYF,TGTGCCAGCAGCCCCCGCTCTACGCAGTATTTT
NA,TRBJ2-2,many,TRBV12-3/TRBV12-4,CASSEYTGELFF,TGTGCCAGCAGTGAATACACCGGGGAGCTGTTTTTT
NA,TRBJ1-3,few,TRBV6-5,CASSYSRRGAKGNTIYF,TGTGCCAGCAGTTACTCGAGGCGGGGGGCGAAAGGAAACACCATATATTTT
TRBD1,TRBJ2-5,many,TRBV11-2,CASSYTGGGTQYF,TGTGCCAGCAGCTATACAGGGGGAGGGACCCAGTACTTC
NA,TRBJ1-5,NA,TRBV19,CASNQGINQPQHF,TGTGCCAGTAACCAAGGTATCAATCAGCCCCAGCATTTT
NA,TRBJ1-1,many,TRBV5-1,CASSGPGSMNTEAFF,TGCGCCAGCAGCGGACCAGGGAGTATGAACACTGAAGCTTTCTTT
TRBD2,TRBJ2-3,medium-sized,TRBV5-1,CASSWALAGSTDTQYF,TGCGCCAGCAGCTGGGCTTTAGCGGGGAGCACAGATACGCAGTATTTT
NA,TRBJ1-2,many,TRBV7-2,CASSLRSAGSDGYTF,TGTGCCAGCAGCTTACGTTCGGCAGGGAGTGATGGCTACACCTTC
NA,TRBJ1-1,many,TRBV5-1,CASSLMMIREGTEAFF,TGCGCCAGCAGCTTGATGATGATCAGGGAGGGTACTGAAGCTTTCTTT
TRBD2,TRBJ2-3,many,TRBV20-1,CSARDRTSGGAVTQYF,TGCAGTGCTAGAGACCGGACTAGCGGGGGGGCGGTTACGCAGTATTTT
TRBD2,TRBJ2-3,many,TRBV7-2,CASSLEMTSGGTDTQYF,TGTGCCAGCAGCTTAGAGATGACTAGCGGGGGCACAGATACGCAGTATTTT
NA,TRBJ2-2,many,TRBV20-1,CSARSATGWAGELFF,TGCAGTGCTAGATCGGCCACGGGATGGGCCGGGGAGCTGTTTTTT
NA,TRBJ1-4,many,TRBV20-1,CSARQDTNEKLFF,TGCAGTGCTAGGCAGGACACTAATGAAAAACTGTTTTTT
NA,TRBJ1-3,many,TRBV6-6,CASSLRREVLSGNTIYF,TGTGCCAGCAGCCTTCGGAGGGAGGTTCTTTCTGGAAACACCATATATTTT
NA,TRBJ2-7,many,TRBV10-2,CASRETRRGTYEQYF,TGCGCCAGCAGGGAAACTAGGAGGGGAACCTACGAGCAGTACTTC
NA,TRBJ2-7,many,TRBV7-3,CASSPGQGREQYF,TGTGCCAGCAGTCCGGGTCAAGGACGCGAGCAGTACTTC
NA,TRBJ2-2,many,TRBV30,CAYGTTWELFF,TGTGCCTACGGGACGACGTGGGAGCTGTTTTTT
NA,TRBJ1-6,few,TRBV28,CASSLIAAEGSTLNF,TGTGCCAGCAGTCTTATCGCTGCAGAGGGTTCAACCCTCAACTTT
NA,TRBJ2-5,many,TRBV18,CASSPTGEKWETQYF,TGTGCCAGCTCACCGACAGGAGAGAAGTGGGAGACCCAGTACTTC
TRBD2,TRBJ2-5,many,TRBV7-8,CASSLETSGRARETQYF,TGTGCCAGCAGCTTAGAAACTAGCGGGAGGGCCCGAGAGACCCAGTACTTC